Sequencing of this T cell receptor (beta chain) was carried out in a study of blood T cell repertoires in COVID-19. Study in general: Sites in the United States, Italy and Spain provided acute and convalescent COVID-19 samples. Sample material is recorded as cDNA or gDNA derived from T cells, B-cell-depleted T cells, or PBMCs.

In the source study's methods: Cell counts per sample came from amplifying reference gene primers. Clones were sequenced by immunoSEQ multiplex PCR, and TCRdb holds only the in-frame ones, with some missing. For V, J and clone size, that table is used; D and trimming come from the DNA. The sample carries tens of thousands of clones, 85% to 90% recorded once. In germline, CDR1 is SGHVT, CDR2 SQSDAQ. Losses at the gene ends were 3 bases for V and 0 bases for J; bases not matched to a gene: 14. CDR3 length: 19 amino acids. This receptor was obtained from a man between 65 and 79 years old with active or convalescent COVID-19. Source material: peripheral blood. The chain employs TRBV7-4 and TRBJ1-1; 9 nucleotides line up with TRBD1. In DNA, the CDR3 is TGTGCCAGCAGCTTTTGTGAGACAGGGGGTTTATTAATGAACACTGAAGCTTTCTTT. This sequence encodes CASSFCETGGLLMNTEAFF.